The 19 T cell receptor beta chains below come from one sample, sequenced in a study of blood T cell repertoires in COVID-19. Profiled with immunoSEQ multiplex PCR; TCRdb holds only in-frame clones, not every one. The sample includes roughly 220,000 clones, about nine tenths seen only once; the top ten take about 4%. The specimen sequenced was PBMCs or T cells enriched from blood (not recorded which). These TCRs come from a woman in her 40s with acute COVID-19.

The chain couples TRBV19 to TRBJ1-1; D possibly corresponds to TRBD1 (6 bases). The CDR3 sequence is 13 residues long. Trimming removed 5 bases from V and 0 bases from J, with 7 bases in between. Germline CDR1 reads LNHDA; CDR2 reads SQIVND (reference sequence). The CDR3 is CASSEGVNTEAFF. As DNA, the CDR3 is TGTGCCAGTAGTGAGGGGGTGAACACTGAAGCTTTCTTT.

This clone showed up just once. The rearrangement joins TRBV29-1 to TRBJ2-1; D possibly corresponds to TRBD1 (6 bases). Germline V lookup: CDR1 SQVTM, CDR2 ANQGSEA. The CDR3 sequence is 15 residues long. V shed 6 bases and J shed 3 bases, with 18 bases lying between them. The DNA of the CDR3 is TGCAGCGTCGAACAACCGGACAGCCTCTACAATGAGCAGTTCTTC. Translating gives CSVEQPDSLYNEQFF.

This chain uses TRBV24-1 with TRBJ2-2; TRBD1 aligns across 9 bases. The ends lost 3 bases at V and 8 bases at J; junction bases unmatched: 15. The CDR3 sequence is 18 residues long. Germline CDR1 reads KGHDR; CDR2 reads SFDVKD. The CDR3 spells CATSDGAYRDRDSGELFF. The DNA for the CDR3 is TGTGCCACCAGTGATGGGGCCTACCGGGACAGGGATAGTGGGGAGCTGTTTTTT.

V and J are TRBV12-5 and TRBJ2-3; 10 bases agree with TRBD2. Trimming took 4 bases from V and 3 from J; bases not matched to a gene: 16. Germline CDR1 and CDR2: LGHNT and FRNRAP. This CDR3 has 19 residues. The CDR3, as DNA: TGTGCTAGTGGTTCATCCAGAGCGGGGGGGCTTGTTGGGACAGATACGCAGTATTTT. Translation: CASGSSRAGGLVGTDTQYF.

The V and J genes are TRBV6-2 or TRBV6-3 and TRBJ1-2; 7 bases agree with TRBD1. Trimming removed 6 bases from V and 0 bases from J; junction bases left unmatched: 10. The CDR3 sequence is 16 residues long. Germline V gene sequence: CDR1 MNHEY, CDR2 SVGEGT. CDR3 region: CASSPRDSRTNYGYTF. The CDR3 nucleotides read TGTGCCAGCAGCCCACGGGACAGCCGGACTAACTATGGCTACACCTTC.

The V and J genes are TRBV25-1 and TRBJ1-1; a weak D match, TRBD1 (5 bases). The CDR3 consists of 13 residues. Trimming cost V 6 bases and J 8 bases, with 16 bases left between them. CDR1 MGHDK and CDR2 SYGVNS come from the germline V gene. Here the CDR3 reads CASSPTGVREAFF. CDR3 in DNA: TGTGCCAGCAGCCCTACGGGGGTCCGGGAAGCTTTCTTT.

This clone was picked up one time. The chain joins TRBV27 to TRBJ2-7, with a possible D match to TRBD1 (5 bases). Trimming removed 2 bases from V and 3 bases from J, with 11 bases in between. CDR3 size: 14 residues. The germline V gene has CDR1 MNHEY and CDR2 SMNVEV (reference sequence). The CDR3 sequence is CASSLHGQGYEQYF. The CDR3 DNA reads as TGTGCCAGCAGTTTACATGGCCAGGGCTACGAGCAGTACTTC.

This clone was counted once. The V and J genes are TRBV30 and TRBJ2-2, with D tentatively TRBD1 (5 bases). The V and J ends lost 4 bases and 1 base respectively, with 10 bases between them. The length of the CDR3 is 14 residues. The germline CDR1 and CDR2 sequences are GTSNPN and SVGIG (reference sequence). The CDR3 bases are TGTGCCTGGATTCGGCAGGGGAACACCGGGGAGCTGTTTTTT. Translation gives CAWIRQGNTGELFF. Full variable domain (missing parts from reference TRBV30 and TRBJ2-2): SQTIHQWPATLVQPVGSPLSLECTVEGTSNPNLYWYRQAAGRGLQLLFYSVGIGQISSEVPQNLSASRPQDRQFILSSKKLLLSDSGFYLCAWIRQGNTGELFFGEGSRLTVL.

This sequence joins TRBV18 and TRBJ2-3, with D uncertain. The CDR3 sequence is 17 residues long. The V gene's germline CDR1 is KGHSH and CDR2 LQKENI. V dropped 3 bases and J dropped 4 bases, with 20 bases sitting between them. CDR3 loop: CASSPSQTFQGADTQYF. The CDR3 nucleotides read TGTGCCAGCTCACCCAGTCAGACCTTCCAAGGAGCAGATACGCAGTATTTT. The full variable domain, with the rest looked up from reference TRBV18 and TRBJ2-3, is NAGVMQNPRHLVRRRGQEARLRCSPMKGHSHVYWYRQLPEEGLKFMVYLQKENIIDESGMPKERFSAEFPKEGPSILRIQQVVRGDSAAYFCASSPSQTFQGADTQYFGPGTRLTVL.

The rearrangement joins TRBV7-2 to TRBJ1-3; D is undetermined. CDR1 and CDR2 from the germline V gene are SGHTA and FQGNSA. The V and J ends lost 5 bases and 4 bases respectively, with 9 bases between them. The CDR3 has 13 residues. CDR3 bases: TGTGCCAGCAGCACCGTAGCAGGAAACACCATATATTTT. Translated: CASSTVAGNTIYF.

This clone was detected ten times or more. The rearrangement uses TRBV10-3 and TRBJ1-1; 8 bases fit TRBD1. The length of the CDR3 is 13 residues. Germline V lookup: CDR1 ENHRY, CDR2 SYGVKD. V trimming: 5 bases; J trimming: 3 bases; junction bases outside the gene matches: 2. The CDR3 loop reads CAISYRGDTEAFF. The CDR3 region has the DNA TGTGCCATCAGTTACAGGGGGGACACTGAAGCTTTCTTT.

The chain links TRBV30 to TRBJ2-1, with 11 bases lining up with TRBD1. The CDR3 spans 15 residues. Trimming cost V 2 bases and J 11 bases; bases outside gene matches: 11. Germline lookup yields CDR1 GTSNPN and CDR2 SVGIG (reference sequence). The CDR3 spells CAWSPNPGQGEKQFF. DNA of the CDR3: TGTGCCTGGAGTCCAAACCCGGGACAGGGGGAAAAGCAGTTCTTC.

This chain connects TRBV5-1 to TRBJ2-1; 11 nucleotides align to TRBD1. This CDR3 has 15 amino acids. Germline lookup yields CDR1 SGHRS and CDR2 YFSETQ. V was pared by 4 bases and J by 3 bases, with 3 bases of the junction left unmatched. The CDR3 nucleotides are TGCGCCAGCAGCGGGACAGGGGGGCACTACAATGAGCAGTTCTTC. This codes for CASSGTGGHYNEQFF.

The gene calls are TRBV7-8 and TRBJ1-1, with D unresolved. There are 13 residues in the CDR3. Per the germline V gene, CDR1 is SGHVS and CDR2 is FQNEAQ. V lost 2 bases to trimming and J lost 9 bases, with 13 bases between them. This CDR3 is CASSLRHLEKAFF. Written as DNA, the CDR3 is TGTGCCAGCAGCTTACGGCACTTGGAGAAAGCTTTCTTT.

This rearrangement joins TRBV29-1 to TRBJ2-7, with TRBD1 identical over 10 bases. The CDR3 runs 14 residues. Losses at the gene ends were 6 bases for V and 3 bases for J; bases not matched to a gene: 8. CDR1 SQVTM and CDR2 ANQGSEA come from the germline V gene. The CDR3 DNA reads TGCAGCGTCTTCGACCGGGACAGGGGCTACGAGCAGTACTTC. Protein sequence: CSVFDRDRGYEQYF.

CDR3 protein: CASSKQGNTEAFF. The CDR3 DNA follows: TGTGCCAGCAGTAAACAGGGGAACACTGAAGCTTTCTTT. The rearrangement links TRBV6-5 to TRBJ1-1; weak D call: TRBD1 (6 bases). This CDR3 is 13 amino acids long. Germline V gives CDR1 MNHEY, CDR2 SVGAGI. The V gene lost 5 bases and the J gene lost 1 base, with 8 bases spanning the gap.

The V call is TRBV7-3, the J call TRBJ2-7, with TRBD1 as a possible D gene (6 bases). Germline V gene lookup returns CDR1 SGHTA and CDR2 FQGTGA. The germline V and J ends were trimmed by 3 bases and 5 bases, with 17 bases remaining between them. The CDR3 spans 15 residues. The CDR3 nucleotides read TGTGCCAGCAGCTTGACCATCGGGGCAGGGGACGAGCAGTACTTC. It is translated as CASSLTIGAGDEQYF.

The genes are TRBV12-3 or TRBV12-4 and TRBJ2-1, with a tentative D call TRBD1 (5 bases). V lost 9 bases to trimming and J lost 3 bases, with 12 bases between them. This CDR3 has 13 amino acids. The CDR3 DNA sequence: TGTGCCAGTGATCAGGGCTTCTACAATGAGCAGTTCTTC. It specifies CASDQGFYNEQFF.

CDR3 residues: CASSPTRGTGELFF. The CDR3, as DNA: TGTGCCAGTAGTCCAACTCGGGGAACCGGGGAGCTGTTTTTT. The chain carries TRBV19 and TRBJ2-2; D is possibly TRBD2 (5 bases). The V gene's germline CDR1 is LNHDA and CDR2 SQIVND (reference sequence). With 5 bases removed from V and 5 bases from J, the gap between germline ends came to 12 bases. CDR3 size: 14 residues.